In this sample, the clone carrying this T cell receptor beta chain turned up a few times. This record belongs to a study of blood T cell repertoires in COVID-19. Study as a whole: T cells, B-cell-depleted T cells, or PBMCs provided the cDNA or gDNA that served as material.

Data came from immunoSEQ multiplex PCR; TCRdb stores just in-frame clones and leaves some out. The profile shows about 280,000 clones, 75% to 90% of them singletons. The germline V gene encodes CDR1 SQVTM and CDR2 ANQGSEA. V shed 8 bases and J shed 1 base, with 14 bases lying between them. This CDR3 has 13 amino acids. The sequencing sample was made of peripheral blood. The chain uses TRBV29-1 and TRBJ1-2, with a tentative D call TRBD1 (6 bases). The TCR sequence derives from a woman in her 70s with COVID-19, enrolled during active disease. CDR3 sequence (DNA): TGCAGCTATCGACAGGAGTTTAACTATGGCTACACCTTC. Translated: CSYRQEFNYGYTF.